Listed here is a single T cell receptor beta chain. A single base separates this from a much larger clone, so it may be a read error. Replicate PCRs were loaded with roughly 0.3 ug DNA from unsorted PBMC, about 30,000 T cell genomes. Repertoires were generated with immunoSEQ multiplex PCR, while TCRdb's copy carries only in-frame clones and drops some. The sample lists some 92,000 clones; about 45% were seen once. This sample is drawn from a study of shared clonotypes between healthy human individuals. Germline V lookup: CDR1 SGHTA, CDR2 FQGNSA. The CDR3 runs 12 residues. This receptor was taken from a woman in her thirties or forties in good health. Some clones in this sample may be carry-over from other donors' samples. The source material was PBMCs. The chain links TRBV7-2 to TRBJ1-2; D is perhaps TRBD1 (5 bases). DNA for the CDR3: TGTGCCGGCAGCCGGGACGTTGCTGGCTACACCTTC. Its translation: CAGSRDVAGYTF. The whole variable domain, remainder taken from reference TRBV7-2 and TRBJ1-2, is GAGVSQSPSNKVTEKGKDVELRCDPISGHTALYWYRQSLGQGLEFLIYFQGNSAPDKSGLPSDRFSAERTGGSVSTLTIQRTQQEDSAVYLCAGSRDVAGYTFGSGTRLTVV.